These 28 T cell receptor beta chains were all obtained from the same sample, sequenced in a study of T cell repertoires in ileal Crohn's disease. Time point described: neoterminal ileum biopsy at postoperative endoscopy, about 6 months after surgery. TCRdb's table, derived via immunoSEQ multiplex PCR, lists solely in-frame clones and lacks some. The table records roughly 62,000 clones, approximately 88% of them present only once. Source material: ileal tissue. The receptors were gathered from an adult with Crohn's disease.

The table lists this clone with many counts. This sequence joins TRBV7-9 and TRBJ2-1; tentatively, D is TRBD2 (5 bases). Trimming pared 5 bases from V and 6 bases from J, leaving 14 bases between. Germline V gene data show CDR1 as SEHNR and CDR2 as FQNEAQ (reference sequence). The CDR3 sequence is 14 residues long. The CDR3, as DNA: TGTGCCAGCAGCCAGCCGGGGAGCGGCAATGAGCAGTTCTTC. It is translated as CASSQPGSGNEQFF.

The chain recombines TRBV13 with TRBJ2-1; D not certain. The CDR3 spans 16 residues. Germline loops: CDR1 PRHDT, CDR2 FYEKMQ (reference sequence). The V end was cut by 5 bases, the J end by 0 bases, with 14 bases between. For the CDR3, the DNA is TGTGCCAGCAGCCGCGGAACGGTAAGCTCCTACAATGAGCAGTTCTTC. The encoded protein is CASSRGTVSSYNEQFF.

The rearrangement links TRBV9 to TRBJ2-7; D may be TRBD1 (6 bases). Deletions cut 3 bases from V and 5 bases from J, with 12 bases between. Germline loops: CDR1 SGDLS, CDR2 YYNGEE. This CDR3 is built from 13 residues. The CDR3 loop is CASSAPAGDEQYF. CDR3 DNA sequence: TGTGCCAGCAGCGCTCCCGCAGGGGACGAGCAGTACTTC.

This sequence joins TRBV5-4 and TRBJ1-2; D not certain. Germline values: CDR1 SGHNT, CDR2 YYREEE (reference sequence). The V end lost 0 bases, the J end lost 4 bases, and 4 bases lay between the germline ends. This CDR3 is 12 amino acids long. The CDR3 loop reads CASSLDSYGYTF. Here the CDR3 DNA reads TGTGCCAGCAGCTTGGACAGCTATGGCTACACCTTC. The full variable domain, in which reference TRBV5-4 and TRBJ1-2 provide the parts outside the CDR3, is ETGVTQSPTHLIKTRGQQVTLRCSSQSGHNTVSWYQQALGQGPQFIFQYYREEENGRGNFPPRFSGLQFPNYSSELNVNALELDDSALYLCASSLDSYGYTFGSGTRLTVV.

The chain couples TRBV29-1 to TRBJ1-1, with TRBD1 matching 8 bases. J was trimmed by 8 bases and V by 6 bases; bases with no gene match: 5. Per germline, CDR1 SQVTM and CDR2 ANQGSEA. The CDR3 spans 11 residues. The CDR3 nucleotides are TGCAGCGTAACAGGGGGTTCGGAAGCTTTCTTT. This codes for CSVTGGSEAFF.

The CDR3 region is CASSVDRASNEQYF. For the CDR3, the DNA is TGTGCCAGCAGCGTGGACAGGGCTTCTAACGAGCAGTACTTC. This chain joins TRBV9 and TRBJ2-7; 8 bases align to TRBD1. This CDR3 comprises 14 residues. The germline V gene encodes CDR1 SGDLS and CDR2 YYNGEE. Losses at the gene ends were 2 bases for V and 5 bases for J; bases not matched to a gene: 6.

The rearrangement joins TRBV7-9 to TRBJ2-1; 7 bases are a match to TRBD1. V shed 4 bases, J shed 8 bases, and the junction held 5 bases outside the gene matches. The CDR3 extends over 13 amino acids. The germline gives CDR1 SEHNR, CDR2 FQNEAQ (reference sequence). The DNA for the CDR3 is TGTGCCAGCAGCTCCATTGACAGGGATGAGCAGTTCTTC. Protein sequence: CASSSIDRDEQFF.

The chain is built from TRBV19 and TRBJ1-5; 7 bases line up with TRBD1. The trim removed 8 bases at V and 2 bases at J, leaving 6 bases unmatched. This CDR3 spans 14 amino acids. Germline lookup yields CDR1 LNHDA and CDR2 SQIVND (reference sequence). In DNA, the CDR3 is TGTGCCAGTGATAATCAGGGGGGCAATCAGCCCCAGCATTTT. Residues: CASDNQGGNQPQHF.

The J gene is TRBJ1-5, the V gene TRBV10-3; D gene ambiguous. The germline gives CDR1 ENHRY, CDR2 SYGVKD. The CDR3 spans 13 residues. With 1 base removed from V and 2 bases from J, the gap between germline ends came to 3 bases. The CDR3 nucleotides are TGTGCCATCAGTGAGTTCGGCAATCAGCCCCAGCATTTT. Protein sequence: CAISEFGNQPQHF.

The chain employs TRBV5-5 and TRBJ1-2; tentatively, D is TRBD1 (6 bases). V was shortened by 4 bases and J by 7 bases, with 11 bases between the two germline ends. The CDR3 consists of 12 residues. CDR1 is SGHKS, CDR2 YYEKEE, per germline (reference sequence). CDR3 sequence (DNA): TGTGCCAGCAGCATGACAGGTAGTGGCTACACCTTC. Protein sequence: CASSMTGSGYTF.

This clone was observed a single time. The rearrangement links TRBV29-1 to TRBJ2-7; tentatively, D is TRBD2 (5 bases). The germline gives CDR1 SQVTM, CDR2 ANQGSEA. V was shortened by 6 bases and J by 3 bases, with 12 bases between the two germline ends. The CDR3 sequence is 12 residues long. In DNA form, the CDR3 reads TGCAGCGTGGAGCTTAGCGACTACGAGCAGTACTTC. Protein sequence: CSVELSDYEQYF.

The genes are TRBV28 and TRBJ2-7; D gene unclear. The CDR3 length is 13 residues. V was cut by 3 bases and J by 5 bases, with 11 bases left in between. The germline V gene encodes CDR1 MDHEN and CDR2 SYDVKM. The CDR3 DNA sequence: TGTGCCAGCAGTTTTAGATATTTGCACGAGCAGTACTTC. This encodes CASSFRYLHEQYF.

The chain recombines TRBV2 with TRBJ1-1; no reliable D call. Trimming left V 2 bases short and J 1 base short, with 11 bases between. The germline V gene has CDR1 SNHLY and CDR2 FYNNEI. The CDR3 totals 15 residues. CDR3 residues: CASSENSLWNTEAFF. CDR3 coding DNA: TGTGCCAGCAGTGAAAACTCTCTCTGGAACACTGAAGCTTTCTTT.

DNA for the CDR3: TGTGCCAGCACCCGTAGTGTCGGATGGAGCGGTGGCTACACCTTC. Amino acid sequence: CASTRSVGWSGGYTF. V gene TRBV9 combines with J gene TRBJ1-2; no reliable D call. Germline V gene data show CDR1 as SGDLS and CDR2 as YYNGEE. V was cut by 6 bases and J by 7 bases, with 22 bases left in between. The CDR3 extends over 15 amino acids.

As DNA, the CDR3 is TGTGCCAGCAGTCTCGGACAGCGGCTTTATGGCTACACCTTC. Translating gives CASSLGQRLYGYTF. V usage is TRBV28 and J usage is TRBJ1-2, with D possibly matching TRBD1 (6 bases). This CDR3 is 14 amino acids long. Germline V gene sequence: CDR1 MDHEN, CDR2 SYDVKM. V lost 5 bases and J lost 5, with 15 bases in between.

The chain couples TRBV19 to TRBJ1-5; weak D call: TRBD1 (6 bases). Germline values: CDR1 LNHDA, CDR2 SQIVND (reference sequence). CDR3 length: 15 residues. V was cut by 4 bases and J by 7 bases, with 17 bases left in between. CDR3 sequence (DNA): TGTGCCAGTAGTAAGTTGGAACAGGGCGGACAGCCCCAGCATTTT. It specifies CASSKLEQGGQPQHF.

The chain recombines TRBV7-9 with TRBJ2-5; maybe TRBD2 (5 bases). V was cut by 3 bases and J by 2 bases, with 13 bases left in between. This CDR3 has 15 amino acids. Looked up from germline, CDR1 is SEHNR and CDR2 is FQNEAQ (reference sequence). DNA of the CDR3: TGTGCCAGCAGCTTCCTGCGGGCAGAACAAGAGACCCAGTACTTC. Its translation: CASSFLRAEQETQYF.

The rearrangement links TRBV5-4 to TRBJ1-1; D uncertain. CDR3 size: 15 residues. The V gene lost 5 bases and the J gene lost 0 bases, with 14 bases spanning the gap. Per the germline V gene, CDR1 is SGHNT and CDR2 is YYREEE (reference sequence). The CDR3 spells CASSRGVHLNTEAFF. The CDR3 DNA sequence: TGTGCCAGCAGTCGCGGGGTCCACTTGAACACTGAAGCTTTCTTT.

V and J are TRBV7-2 and TRBJ1-5, with TRBD1 as a possible D gene (5 bases). There are 15 residues in the CDR3. Trimming left V 2 bases short and J 6 bases short, with 14 bases between. CDR1 is SGHTA, CDR2 FQGNSA, per germline. The CDR3 loop reads CASSLSGRGSQPQHF. The CDR3 region has the DNA TGTGCCAGCAGCTTATCTGGCCGGGGGTCTCAGCCCCAGCATTTT.

The rearrangement links TRBV7-3 to TRBJ1-3; 7 bases map to TRBD1. Germline values: CDR1 SGHTA, CDR2 FQGTGA. The CDR3 totals 14 residues. V shed 5 bases and J 4 bases; nucleotides not matched to a gene: 5. CDR3 amino acids: CASSATGSGNTIYF. CDR3 nucleotides: TGTGCCAGCAGCGCGACAGGGTCGGGAAACACCATATATTTT.

Here the CDR3 DNA reads TGTGCCAGCAGCCCGGGACAGGGTAATGAAAAACTGTTTTTT. Protein: CASSPGQGNEKLFF. V and J are TRBV5-6 and TRBJ1-4; 9 bases align to TRBD1. V shed 4 bases, J shed 4 bases, and the junction held 2 bases outside the gene matches. Germline CDR1 and CDR2: SGHDT and YYEEEE. There are 14 residues in the CDR3.

This chain joins TRBV19 and TRBJ1-4; no firm D call. CDR1 and CDR2 from the germline V gene are LNHDA and SQIVND (reference sequence). Trimming took off 6 bases at V and 0 bases at J, with 14 bases between the two ends. This CDR3 region has 16 residues. The CDR3 loop is CASSEVNSATNEKLFF. Written as DNA, the CDR3 is TGTGCCAGTAGCGAAGTCAACAGTGCAACTAATGAAAAACTGTTTTTT.

The chain uses TRBV28 and TRBJ2-7; D perhaps matches TRBD2 (6 bases). Trimming took off 5 bases at V and 4 bases at J, with 12 bases between the two ends. The V gene's germline CDR1 is MDHEN and CDR2 SYDVKM. The length of the CDR3 is 13 residues. This chain's CDR3 is CASSLALPYEQYV. The DNA for the CDR3 is TGTGCCAGCAGTCTAGCGTTACCATACGAGCAGTACGTC.

V and J are TRBV27 and TRBJ2-5, with D perhaps matching TRBD2 (5 bases). The CDR3 consists of 16 residues. Germline V lookup: CDR1 MNHEY, CDR2 SMNVEV (reference sequence). The V end was cut by 10 bases, the J end by 3 bases, with 24 bases between. In DNA form, the CDR3 reads TGTGCCACCCGAAAATTTAATGGCGAGCGGAAAGAGACCCAGTACTTC. This codes for CATRKFNGERKETQYF.

The V gene is TRBV15, the J gene TRBJ1-1; the D is unclear. V lost 0 bases and J lost 5, with 10 bases in between. CDR1 and CDR2 from the germline V gene are LNHNV and YYDKDF (reference sequence). This CDR3 is 14 amino acids long. CDR3 nucleotide sequence: TGTGCCACCAGCAGAGAACCCGGGTTTACTGAAGCTTTCTTT. Translating gives CATSREPGFTEAFF.

J is TRBJ1-5 and V is TRBV30; 10 nucleotides agree with TRBD1. This CDR3 has 14 amino acids. The J segment lost 8 bases and the V segment lost 3 bases, leaving 7 bases of the junction unmatched. CDR1 is GTSNPN, CDR2 SVGIG, per germline (reference sequence). CDR3: CAWRGDRGDEPQHF. The DNA of the CDR3 is TGTGCCTGGAGAGGGGACAGGGGCGACGAGCCCCAGCATTTT.

The V gene is TRBV5-1, the J gene TRBJ2-1; perhaps TRBD2 as D (5 bases). Germline V gives CDR1 SGHRS, CDR2 YFSETQ. There are 15 residues in the CDR3. Trimming stripped 7 bases from V and 7 bases from J, with 21 bases between. CDR3 amino acids: CASHRVSGTLNEQFF. In DNA, the CDR3 is TGCGCCAGCCACCGCGTAAGCGGAACTTTGAATGAGCAGTTCTTC.

The chain combines TRBV4-1 with TRBJ1-4; D call uncertain. The length of the CDR3 is 18 residues. V was pared by 1 base and J by 6 bases, with 21 bases between. Germline V gene data show CDR1 as MGHRA and CDR2 as YSYEKL. DNA for the CDR3: TGCGCCAGCAGCCAAGTAGGTCTCGGCTGGGAGGAATATGAAAAACTGTTTTTT. Protein: CASSQVGLGWEEYEKLFF.